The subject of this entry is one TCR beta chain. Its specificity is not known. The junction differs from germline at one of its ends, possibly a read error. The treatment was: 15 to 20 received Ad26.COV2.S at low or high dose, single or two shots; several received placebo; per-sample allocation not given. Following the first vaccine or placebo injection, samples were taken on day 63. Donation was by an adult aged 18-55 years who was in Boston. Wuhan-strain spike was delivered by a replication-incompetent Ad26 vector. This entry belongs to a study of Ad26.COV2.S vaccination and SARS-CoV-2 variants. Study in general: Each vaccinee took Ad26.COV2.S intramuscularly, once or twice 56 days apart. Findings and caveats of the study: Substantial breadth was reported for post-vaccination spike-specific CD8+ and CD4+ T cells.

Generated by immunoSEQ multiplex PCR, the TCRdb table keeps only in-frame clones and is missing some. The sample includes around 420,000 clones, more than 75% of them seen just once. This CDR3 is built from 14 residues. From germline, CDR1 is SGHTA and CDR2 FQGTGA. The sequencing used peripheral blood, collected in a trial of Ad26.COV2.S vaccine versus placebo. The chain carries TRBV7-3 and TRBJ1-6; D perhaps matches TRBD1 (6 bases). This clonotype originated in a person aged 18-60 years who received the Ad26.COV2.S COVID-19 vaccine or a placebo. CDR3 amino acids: CASSLTGANSPLHF. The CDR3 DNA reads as TGTGCCAGCAGCCTAACGGGGGCGAATTCACCCCTCCACTTT.